This T cell receptor (beta chain) is from a study of T cell responses to AZD1222 COVID-19 vaccine. Trimming stripped 3 bases from V and 2 bases from J, with 13 bases between. Germline V gene data show CDR1 as GTSNPN and CDR2 as SVGIG (reference sequence). This CDR3 comprises 15 residues. Clones were read by immunoSEQ multiplex PCR, and TCRdb kept only the in-frame ones, dropping some. The top ten clones hold 8% to 10% of a sample with about 70,000 clones, roughly 84% of them seen once. This TCR derives from an adult in good health. The gene calls are TRBV30 and TRBJ1-4; the D gene is possibly TRBD1 (5 bases). Sequenced material: peripheral blood, taken on day 0 of AZD1222 vaccination. CDR3 nucleotide sequence: TGTGCCTGGAGCTATCTGGGGGGGACTAATGAAAAACTGTTTTTT. As protein: CAWSYLGGTNEKLFF.